Below are 5 T cell receptor beta chains sequenced from a single sample in a study of cytomegalovirus exposure and HLA in healthy donors. The PCR was carried out with 60 Vbeta primers and 13 Jbeta primers. Using immunoSEQ multiplex PCR, the repertoire was profiled, and TCRdb retains in-frame clones only, with some absent. The data contain 200,000 to 250,000 clones, around four fifths of them seen just once; the ten biggest clones take up about 1.7%. Sequencing used PBMCs. These receptor sequences come from a middle-aged man in good health and CMV-seronegative.

This sequence joins TRBV5-1 and TRBJ1-6, with D maybe TRBD1 (6 bases). CDR1 is SGHRS and CDR2 is YFSETQ in the germline V gene. V was pared by 4 bases and J by 8 bases, with 13 bases between. CDR3 length: 14 residues. CDR3 in amino acids: CASSPGQTDSPLHF. In DNA, the CDR3 is TGCGCCAGCAGCCCAGGACAGACAGATTCACCCCTCCACTTT.

The rearrangement joins TRBV6-5 to TRBJ2-7; TRBD1 aligns across 10 bases. The CDR3 contains 16 residues. The V segment lost 0 bases and the J segment 6 bases; nucleotides outside the gene matches: 8. Germline loops: CDR1 MNHEY, CDR2 SVGAGI. CDR3 coding DNA: TGTGCCAGCAGTTACTCGAAAGGGACAGGGGCGCGCGAGCAGTACTTC. Protein sequence: CASSYSKGTGAREQYF.

For this clone: Other DNA sequences in the sample encode the same CDR3. The V gene is TRBV7-2, the J gene TRBJ2-1; D unresolved. Germline CDR1 is SGHTA and CDR2 is FQGNSA. The germline V and J ends were trimmed by 4 bases and 0 bases, with 10 bases remaining between them. The CDR3 is 15 residues long. Here the CDR3 reads CASSSDSSSYNEQFF. CDR3 bases: TGTGCCAGCAGCTCTGACTCCAGCTCCTACAATGAGCAGTTCTTC.

V gene TRBV30 combines with J gene TRBJ2-2; the match to TRBD1 covers 9 bases. This CDR3 region has 14 residues. V dropped 8 bases and J dropped 6; count of bases not matched to a gene: 10. Looked up from germline, CDR1 is GTSNPN and CDR2 is SVGIG (reference sequence). The CDR3 DNA sequence: TGTGCCGGGCGGACAGGGGCGAGAGCCGGGGAGCTGTTTTTT. Amino acid sequence: CAGRTGARAGELFF.

This sequence joins TRBV5-4 and TRBJ2-7; TRBD1 matches 9 bases. The CDR3 sequence is 13 residues long. Germline V CDR1 and CDR2: SGHNT, YYREEE (reference sequence). The ends lost 7 bases at V and 3 bases at J; junction bases unmatched: 5. Here the CDR3 reads CASGGQGYYEQYF. The CDR3 bases are TGTGCCAGCGGGGGACAGGGTTACTACGAGCAGTACTTC.